This TCR beta chain was identified during a study of molecular identifiers for immune sequencing clone quantification. Using a CD8+CD4-CCR7+CD45RA+ phenotype, naive CD8 T cells were sorted. The bulk TCR libraries were made with methods described before and with listed TCR primers. Via MiXCR, TCRdb re-called the PCR reads, giving one row per CDR3 protein. The data show approximately 500,000 distinct CDR3 sequences, with roughly 25% seen just once and around 0.8% held by the top ten. The V gene lost 5 bases and the J gene lost 7 bases, with 9 bases spanning the gap. This CDR3 has 12 amino acids. Germline V gene lookup returns CDR1 SGHNT and CDR2 YENEEA.

This receptor was taken from a human donor in good health. Some libraries in this study had Jurkat cell RNA spiked in. V is TRBV11-3 and J is TRBJ2-1; D unclear. Specimen: naive CD8+ T cells from blood, with Jurkat cell RNA spiked in. Subset defined: FACS-sorted CD8+CD4-CCR7+CD45RA+ naive T cells. DNA for the CDR3: TGTGCCAGCAGCCAAATTCAGAATGAGCAGTTCTTC. It encodes CASSQIQNEQFF.